This TCR beta chain was recorded in a study of identical twins' blood T cells. There are 15 residues in the CDR3. V was shortened by 3 bases and J by 0 bases, with 9 bases between the two germline ends. TCRdb called the 5' RACE reads again in MiXCR, with one record for every CDR3 protein. The sample includes 1,000 to 1,500 distinct CDR3 sequences, 65% to 75% of them seen just once. The specimen sequenced was PBMCs. The V call is TRBV12-3 or TRBV12-4, the J call TRBJ1-5, with D hard to call. This receptor was identified in a woman aged 18 to 55 in good health. The CDR3 DNA reads TGTGCCAGCAGTTTTGACATCTATAGCAATCAGCCCCAGCATTTT. Its translation is CASSFDIYSNQPQHF.